This TCR beta chain was obtained from a study of control samples from healthy donors and cancer patients. Generated by immunoSEQ multiplex PCR, the TCRdb table keeps only in-frame clones and is missing some. The sample yields 130,000 or so clones, about 83% seen once. The V segment lost 6 bases and the J segment 2 bases; nucleotides outside the gene matches: 8. The CDR3 length is 15 residues. Germline-derived CDR1 and CDR2 are MDHEN and SYDVKM. The clonotype was recovered from a man aged 25 to 45 in good health. The genes are TRBV28 and TRBJ2-3; 7 bases fit TRBD2. Sequencing was carried out using blood. The CDR3, as DNA: TGTGCCAGCAGGCCCCCGGGGGGTTACACAGATACGCAGTATTTT. Protein sequence: CASRPPGGYTDTQYF.